Each of the 32 T cell receptor beta chains below was sequenced from the same sample in a study of cytomegalovirus exposure and HLA in healthy donors. This PCR relied on a set of 60 Vbeta primers and 13 Jbeta primers. Assay used: immunoSEQ multiplex PCR; TCRdb lists only in-frame clones, some missing. The sample shows about 150,000 clones, 80% of them seen only once. The specimen sequenced was PBMCs. The receptors derive from a woman aged 40-49 years in good health and CMV-seronegative.

The gene calls are TRBV28 and TRBJ1-2; no clear D gene. This CDR3 has 14 amino acids. Germline V lookup: CDR1 MDHEN, CDR2 SYDVKM. Trimming took 8 bases from V and 0 from J, leaving 13 bases between them. The CDR3 sequence is CASSGGSSNYGYTF. The CDR3, as DNA: TGTGCCAGCTCCGGAGGGAGCTCTAACTATGGCTACACCTTC.

V is TRBV28 and J is TRBJ1-3; a weak D match, TRBD1 (6 bases). The V end was cut by 4 bases, the J end by 0 bases, with 16 bases between. The CDR3 has 17 amino acids. Germline CDR1 reads MDHEN; CDR2 reads SYDVKM. The DNA for the CDR3 is TGTGCCAGCAGTTCCCAGGGGTGGGGGAACTCTGGAAACACCATATATTTT. Its protein product is CASSSQGWGNSGNTIYF.

DNA of the CDR3: TGTGCCAGCAGCGTAGGTCCTAGCGACAGCTACGAGCAGTACTTC. Translated: CASSVGPSDSYEQYF. The chain couples TRBV9 to TRBJ2-7; maybe TRBD2 (6 bases). The CDR3 sequence is 15 residues long. Trimming removed 0 bases from V and 3 bases from J, with 13 bases in between. Germline V CDR1 and CDR2: SGDLS, YYNGEE. Complete variable domain (other parts from reference TRBV9 and TRBJ2-7): DSGVTQTPKHLITATGQRVTLRCSPRSGDLSVYWYQQSLDQGLQFLIQYYNGEERAKGNILERFSAQQFPDLHSELNLSSLELGDSALYFCASSVGPSDSYEQYFGPGTRLTVT.

This clone came up a few times. The chain links TRBV4-2 to TRBJ1-5; 7 positions match TRBD1. J lost 0 bases, V lost 3 bases, and 14 bases had no gene match. This CDR3 is 19 amino acids long. Germline V CDR1 and CDR2: LGHNA, YNFKEQ. Here the CDR3 reads CASSHSPGSRGFSNQPQHF. The CDR3 DNA reads as TGTGCCAGCAGCCACTCCCCCGGTAGCAGGGGGTTTAGCAATCAGCCCCAGCATTTT.

V usage is TRBV5-5 and J usage is TRBJ2-3, with 8 bases identical to TRBD1. The germline V gene encodes CDR1 SGHKS and CDR2 YYEKEE (reference sequence). This CDR3 has 15 residues. Trimming cost V 3 bases and J 2 bases; bases outside gene matches: 5. In nucleotides, the CDR3 is TGTGCCAGCAGCTCCCGGGACAGGTACACAGATACGCAGTATTTT. Its protein is CASSSRDRYTDTQYF.

The gene calls are TRBV7-8 and TRBJ1-4; D is ambiguous. The V gene lost 1 base and the J gene lost 4 bases, with 19 bases spanning the gap. There are 18 residues in the CDR3. CDR1 and CDR2 (germline): SGHVS, FQNEAQ. The CDR3 DNA reads as TGTGCCAGCAGCTTAGATAACTCACTAGTGGGCCGTAATGAAAAACTGTTTTTT. Its protein is CASSLDNSLVGRNEKLFF.

This rearrangement joins TRBV6-5 to TRBJ1-1; 7 nucleotides line up with TRBD1. Trimming removed 2 bases from V and 7 bases from J; junction bases left unmatched: 7. The germline V gene encodes CDR1 MNHEY and CDR2 SVGAGI. The CDR3 spans 14 residues. The CDR3 bases are TGTGCCAGCAGTTACCCGACGGGGACAGATGAAGCTTTCTTT. It yields the protein CASSYPTGTDEAFF.

The genes are TRBV10-3 and TRBJ2-5; TRBD2 matches at 8 bases. Trimming removed 0 bases from V and 2 bases from J; junction bases left unmatched: 14. Germline values: CDR1 ENHRY, CDR2 SYGVKD. The CDR3 covers 19 residues. The CDR3 bases are TGTGCCATCAGTGAGTCGGGGAGAGAGGGCGGGAGGCCTCAAGAGACCCAGTACTTC. It is translated as CAISESGREGGRPQETQYF.

The chain joins TRBV9 to TRBJ2-1; 9 bases are a match to TRBD2. The CDR3 spans 15 residues. J lost 8 bases, V lost 1 base, and 7 bases had no gene match. Germline V gene data show CDR1 as SGDLS and CDR2 as YYNGEE. DNA for the CDR3: TGTGCCAGCAGCGTAAATAGCGGGGGTCTCGATGAGCAGTTCTTC. Translated: CASSVNSGGLDEQFF.

This clone was counted a single time. J is TRBJ1-2 and V is TRBV29-1; D not certain. The CDR3 has 13 amino acids. Per the germline V gene, CDR1 is SQVTM and CDR2 is ANQGSEA. V lost 0 bases and J lost 5, with 10 bases in between. This CDR3 reads CSVEELDGYGYTF. The CDR3 bases are TGCAGCGTTGAAGAACTTGATGGTTATGGCTACACCTTC.

V usage is TRBV5-4 and J usage is TRBJ2-3, with 14 bases identical to TRBD2. The trim removed 4 bases at V and 4 bases at J, leaving 5 bases unmatched. Germline V gives CDR1 SGHNT, CDR2 YYREEE (reference sequence). The CDR3 runs 16 residues. The CDR3 protein is CASSKPGLAGADTQYF. In DNA, the CDR3 is TGTGCCAGCAGCAAACCGGGACTAGCGGGAGCAGATACGCAGTATTTT. The variable domain in full, completed from reference TRBV5-4 and TRBJ2-3, reads ETGVTQSPTHLIKTRGQQVTLRCSSQSGHNTVSWYQQALGQGPQFIFQYYREEENGRGNFPPRFSGLQFPNYSSELNVNALELDDSALYLCASSKPGLAGADTQYFGPGTRLTVL.

The chain couples TRBV19 to TRBJ2-1; tentatively, D is TRBD1 (6 bases). Trimming pared 2 bases from V and 3 bases from J, leaving 11 bases between. The CDR3 covers 15 residues. Germline V gene sequence: CDR1 LNHDA, CDR2 SQIVND (reference sequence). The CDR3 DNA reads TGTGCCAGTAGTATATTGGGGGCGTACTACAATGAGCAGTTCTTC. It encodes CASSILGAYYNEQFF.

With respect to this clone: A junction boundary mismatches the germline segment, possibly from a read error. The rearrangement links TRBV7-9 to TRBJ1-1; 7 nucleotides align to TRBD1. The CDR3 is 14 amino acids. Germline values: CDR1 SEHNR, CDR2 FQNEAQ (reference sequence). The CDR3 bases are TGTTCCAGCCTACCAGGGACAGTGAACACTGAAGCTTTCTTT. This translates into CSSLPGTVNTEAFF.

The CDR3 coding sequence is TGTGCCAGCAGTGGTCTAGGGAGCCTCCCGCCCTCCTACGAGCAGTACTTC. Protein sequence: CASSGLGSLPPSYEQYF. The chain is built from TRBV6-1 and TRBJ2-7; perhaps TRBD2 as D (5 bases). Germline lookup yields CDR1 MNHNS and CDR2 SASEGT. Trimming removed 4 bases from V and 0 bases from J, with 19 bases in between. This CDR3 spans 17 amino acids.

In this sample, this clone turned up once. CDR3 protein: CASSQDRQGEYIQYF. The CDR3 DNA reads TGCGCCAGCAGCCAAGATCGCCAGGGGGAGTACATTCAGTACTTC. The chain carries TRBV4-1 and TRBJ2-4; 7 bases line up with TRBD1. The V segment lost 0 bases and the J segment 8 bases; nucleotides outside the gene matches: 7. The germline gives CDR1 MGHRA, CDR2 YSYEKL. The CDR3 loop spans 15 amino acids.

This clone was found a few times. The rearrangement uses TRBV11-3 and TRBJ1-2; D gene ambiguous. Germline values: CDR1 SGHNT, CDR2 YENEEA. Trimming cost V 5 bases and J 3 bases, with 10 bases left between them. This CDR3 has 13 amino acids. DNA for the CDR3: TGTGCCAGCAGCCGGGTAGGAGACTATGGCTACACCTTC. Translation gives CASSRVGDYGYTF.

The V gene is TRBV7-2, the J gene TRBJ2-1; maybe TRBD1 (6 bases). Germline V CDR1 and CDR2: SGHTA, FQGNSA. The CDR3 has 15 residues. Trimming took off 2 bases at V and 1 base at J, with 9 bases between the two ends. The CDR3 DNA follows: TGTGCCAGCAGCTTAATGAGGGGGTCCTACAATGAGCAGTTCTTC. Translated: CASSLMRGSYNEQFF.

The chain combines TRBV7-7 with TRBJ2-3; no reliable D call. CDR1 SSHAT and CDR2 FNYEAQ come from the germline V gene (reference sequence). V dropped 3 bases and J dropped 1 base, with 5 bases sitting between them. The CDR3 consists of 13 residues. In DNA, the CDR3 is TGTGCCAGCAGCTTTCAGGGCACAGATACGCAGTATTTT. This encodes CASSFQGTDTQYF.

The rearrangement joins TRBV29-1 to TRBJ1-1, with 9 bases that match TRBD1. The CDR3 is 13 amino acids. V trimming: 7 bases; J trimming: 1 base; junction bases outside the gene matches: 4. CDR1 is SQVTM, CDR2 ANQGSEA, per germline. CDR3: CSAQQGANTEAFF. CDR3 nucleotides: TGCAGCGCCCAACAGGGGGCGAACACTGAAGCTTTCTTT.

The rearrangement joins TRBV7-8 to TRBJ1-3; D perhaps matches TRBD1 (5 bases). The CDR3 consists of 18 residues. Trimming cost V 1 base and J 0 bases, with 16 bases left between them. CDR1 and CDR2 (germline): SGHVS, FQNEAQ. The CDR3, as DNA: TGTGCCAGCAGCTTAGAAGGGGCTCCGGGGGGCTCTGGAAACACCATATATTTT. Translating gives CASSLEGAPGGSGNTIYF.

CDR3 sequence: CASSKSGAGGTDTQYF. The CDR3 DNA reads as TGTGCCAGCAGCAAAAGTGGGGCGGGAGGCACAGATACGCAGTATTTT. This chain links TRBV7-2 with TRBJ2-3, with 7 bases aligning to TRBD2. The ends lost 5 bases at V and 1 base at J; junction bases unmatched: 9. CDR1 is SGHTA, CDR2 FQGNSA, per germline. There are 16 residues in the CDR3.

The table lists this clone with a count of one. The chain joins TRBV14 to TRBJ1-1, with 9 bases aligning to TRBD1. With 1 base clipped from V and 4 bases from J, the junction kept 13 bases outside the gene matches. The CDR3 has 18 residues. The germline CDR1 and CDR2 sequences are SGHDN and FVKESK. The DNA of the CDR3 is TGTGCCAGCAGCCAAGGTCCCCCCTACAGGGGGCGAAGCACTGAAGCTTTCTTT. Encoded protein: CASSQGPPYRGRSTEAFF.

The chain links TRBV5-4 to TRBJ1-3; TRBD1 agrees at 9 bases. V gave up 0 bases and J gave up 2 bases; unmatched junction bases: 0. The CDR3 is 15 residues long. Germline V gene lookup returns CDR1 SGHNT and CDR2 YYREEE (reference sequence). This chain's CDR3 is CASSLGQGAGNTIYF. CDR3 DNA: TGTGCCAGCAGCTTGGGACAGGGGGCTGGAAACACCATATATTTT. The variable domain in full, completed from reference TRBV5-4 and TRBJ1-3, reads ETGVTQSPTHLIKTRGQQVTLRCSSQSGHNTVSWYQQALGQGPQFIFQYYREEENGRGNFPPRFSGLQFPNYSSELNVNALELDDSALYLCASSLGQGAGNTIYFGEGSWLTVV.

The chain is built from TRBV2 and TRBJ2-5; 13 bases fit TRBD2. The trim removed 6 bases at V and 1 base at J, leaving 11 bases unmatched. This CDR3 is built from 18 residues. Germline-derived CDR1 and CDR2 are SNHLY and FYNNEI. CDR3 region: CASRGRTSGGLVQETQYF. The CDR3 bases are TGTGCCAGCAGGGGACGGACTAGCGGGGGACTTGTCCAAGAGACCCAGTACTTC.

The CDR3 reads CASSLGSGVMNTEAFF. In nucleotides, the CDR3 is TGTGCCAGCAGCTTAGGGTCGGGAGTTATGAACACTGAAGCTTTCTTT. The rearrangement links TRBV7-3 to TRBJ1-1; the D is unclear. Germline V gene lookup returns CDR1 SGHTA and CDR2 FQGTGA. The CDR3 covers 16 residues. Trimming removed 2 bases from V and 0 bases from J, with 13 bases in between.

CDR3 region: CASRSGQGTDTEAFF. CDR3 sequence (DNA): TGTGCAAGTCGTTCGGGACAGGGGACGGACACTGAAGCTTTCTTT. The chain uses TRBV12-2 and TRBJ1-1; the DNA was not used to check the table's D call, TRBD1. TRBV12-2 has pseudogene status. This CDR3 has 15 residues.

This clone appeared a single time. This chain uses TRBV29-1 with TRBJ2-1, with a possible D match to TRBD2 (6 bases). Germline V gene lookup returns CDR1 SQVTM and CDR2 ANQGSEA. The CDR3 runs 10 residues. The CDR3 nucleotides read TGCGGGGGGTCCTACAATGAGCAGTTCTTC. As protein: CGGSYNEQFF.

The chain uses TRBV4-2 and TRBJ1-4, with a possible D match to TRBD1 (5 bases). The germline gives CDR1 LGHNA, CDR2 YNFKEQ. The V and J ends lost 2 bases and 6 bases respectively, with 13 bases between them. The CDR3 sequence is 15 residues long. CDR3 in DNA: TGTGCCAGCAGCCAACCGCTCTTACAGGATGAAAAACTGTTTTTT. It encodes CASSQPLLQDEKLFF.

This sequence joins TRBV5-1 and TRBJ2-1, with D maybe TRBD1 (7 bases). The V end lost 4 bases, the J end lost 2 bases, and 13 bases lay between the germline ends. The germline V gene has CDR1 SGHRS and CDR2 YFSETQ. This CDR3 is built from 15 residues. The CDR3 loop reads CASSGQGGPYNEQFF. The CDR3 DNA reads as TGCGCCAGCAGCGGCCAGGGGGGACCCTACAATGAGCAGTTCTTC.

The gene calls are TRBV18 and TRBJ1-5; D remains unclear. The V gene's germline CDR1 is KGHSH and CDR2 LQKENI. The CDR3 loop spans 14 amino acids. V was trimmed by 2 bases and J by 6 bases, leaving 11 bases between them. CDR3: CASSPYESRQPQHF. DNA for the CDR3: TGTGCCAGCTCACCATACGAGTCACGTCAGCCCCAGCATTTT.

This rearrangement joins TRBV7-2 to TRBJ2-7; TRBD1 is a possible D gene (6 bases). Germline CDR1 and CDR2: SGHTA and FQGNSA. V gave up 4 bases and J gave up 6 bases, with 16 bases separating them. This CDR3 is built from 14 residues. CDR3 in amino acids: CASSSGVVPVEQYF. The CDR3 DNA sequence: TGTGCCAGCAGCTCAGGGGTCGTGCCAGTCGAGCAGTACTTC.

The chain employs TRBV6-4 and TRBJ1-5, with a weak D call TRBD1 (6 bases). The V end lost 5 bases, the J end lost 2 bases, and 10 bases lay between the germline ends. This CDR3 is built from 14 residues. The V gene's germline CDR1 is MRHNA and CDR2 SNTAGT. The CDR3 region has the DNA TGTGCCAGCAGTCCAGAGGGGGGCAATCAGCCCCAGCATTTT. Its protein product is CASSPEGGNQPQHF.